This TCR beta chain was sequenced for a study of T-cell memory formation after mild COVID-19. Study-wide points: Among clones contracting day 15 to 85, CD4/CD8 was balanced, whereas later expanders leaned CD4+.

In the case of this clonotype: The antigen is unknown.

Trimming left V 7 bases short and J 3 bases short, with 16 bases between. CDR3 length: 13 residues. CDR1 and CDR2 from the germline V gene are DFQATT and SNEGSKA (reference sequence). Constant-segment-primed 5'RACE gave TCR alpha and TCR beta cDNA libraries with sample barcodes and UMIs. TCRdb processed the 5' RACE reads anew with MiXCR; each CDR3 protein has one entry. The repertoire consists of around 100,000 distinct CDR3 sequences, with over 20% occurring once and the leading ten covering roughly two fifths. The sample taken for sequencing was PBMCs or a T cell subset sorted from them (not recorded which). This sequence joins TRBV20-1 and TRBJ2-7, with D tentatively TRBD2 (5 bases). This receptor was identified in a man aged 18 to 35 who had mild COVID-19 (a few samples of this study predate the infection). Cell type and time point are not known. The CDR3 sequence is CSVPGRSFYEQYF. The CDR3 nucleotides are TGCAGTGTCCCGGGAAGGTCATTCTACGAGCAGTACTTC.